The 18 T cell receptor beta chains presented below share a single source sample, sequenced in a study of STAT5B mutations in CD4+ large granular lymphocyte leukemia. The method was immunoSEQ multiplex PCR; TCRdb's version includes in-frame clones alone and lacks a portion of them. The sample lists 30,000 to 35,000 clones; roughly 79% were seen once. The sequenced sample consisted of CD4+ T cells from blood buffy coats. These receptors originate from a human donor in good health.

This chain links TRBV6-1 with TRBJ1-3; TRBD1 aligns across 7 bases. Germline-derived CDR1 and CDR2 are MNHNS and SASEGT. The V segment lost 4 bases and the J segment 0 bases; nucleotides outside the gene matches: 3. CDR3 length: 15 amino acids. Written as DNA, the CDR3 is TGTGCCAGCAGTGGGGGACAGAGCTCTGGAAACACCATATATTTT. Its protein is CASSGGQSSGNTIYF.

The chain employs TRBV4-1 and TRBJ2-5; 9 bases are shared with TRBD1. The J call may be mistaken, given a closer DNA end match to TRBJ2-7. The CDR3 loop spans 16 amino acids. Germline loops: CDR1 MGHRA, CDR2 YSYEKL. CDR3 DNA sequence: TGCGCCAGCAGCCCCGGACAGGGGCCAGCCGGCTACGAGCAGTACTTC. Amino acid sequence: CASSPGQGPAGYEQYF.

The chain uses TRBV5-1 and TRBJ2-5; D is unclear. From germline, CDR1 is SGHRS and CDR2 YFSETQ. V dropped 2 bases and J dropped 5 bases, with 10 bases sitting between them. CDR3 size: 13 residues. As DNA, the CDR3 is TGCGCCAGCAGCTTCTCTCCGGTTGAGACCCAGTACTTC. Amino acid sequence: CASSFSPVETQYF. The full variable domain, in which reference TRBV5-1 and TRBJ2-5 provide the parts outside the CDR3, is KAGVTQTPRYLIKTRGQQVTLSCSPISGHRSVSWYQQTPGQGLQFLFEYFSETQRNKGNFPGRFSGRQFSNSRSEMNVSTLELGDSALYLCASSFSPVETQYFGPGTRLLVL.

V usage is TRBV19 and J usage is TRBJ2-1; 14 nucleotides align to TRBD2. In germline, CDR1 is LNHDA, CDR2 SQIVND (reference sequence). The junction had 9 bases not matched to a gene; V was cut back by 4 bases and J by 7 bases. CDR3 length: 17 amino acids. The CDR3 loop reads CASSTPTSGRAGNEQFF. The CDR3 bases are TGTGCCAGTAGTACCCCGACTAGCGGGAGGGCCGGGAATGAGCAGTTCTTC.

CDR3 DNA sequence: TGTGCCAGCAGCCAATCCAGTGAGGGGCCCCAGCATTTT. Its protein product is CASSQSSEGPQHF. The chain employs TRBV4-2 and TRBJ1-5, with no clear D. Germline V gives CDR1 LGHNA, CDR2 YNFKEQ. The ends were cut back, 2 bases at V and 9 bases at J, with 11 bases in the middle. The CDR3 length is 13 residues.

This clone was counted between two and nine times. J is TRBJ2-3 and V is TRBV18; 10 bases are a match to TRBD2. CDR1 and CDR2 from the germline V gene are KGHSH and LQKENI. The CDR3 contains 14 residues. V shed 8 bases and J 6 bases; nucleotides not matched to a gene: 8. CDR3: CASGSSGSVDTQYF. CDR3 nucleotides: TGTGCCAGCGGGTCTAGCGGGAGCGTGGATACGCAGTATTTT.

V usage is TRBV5-5 and J usage is TRBJ1-3; unclear D gene. From germline, CDR1 is SGHKS and CDR2 YYEKEE (reference sequence). Trimming removed 4 bases at V and 0 bases at J, with 8 bases between. The CDR3 is 14 amino acids. This CDR3 reads CASSGSFSGNTIYF. The CDR3 nucleotides read TGTGCCAGCAGCGGCTCGTTCTCTGGAAACACCATATATTTT.

CDR3 in DNA: TGTGCCAGCAGCTTAGCGGGAGGAGGGACCTTCGGGCAGTACTTC. This codes for CASSLAGGGTFGQYF. The V and J genes are TRBV7-2 and TRBJ2-7; D possibly corresponds to TRBD2 (6 bases). In germline, CDR1 is SGHTA, CDR2 FQGNSA. This CDR3 is built from 15 residues. The V and J ends lost 0 bases and 9 bases respectively, with 18 bases between them. The whole variable domain, remainder taken from reference TRBV7-2 and TRBJ2-7, is GAGVSQSPSNKVTEKGKDVELRCDPISGHTALYWYRQSLGQGLEFLIYFQGNSAPDKSGLPSDRFSAERTGGSVSTLTIQRTQQEDSAVYLCASSLAGGGTFGQYFGPGTRLTVT.

The chain carries TRBV9 and TRBJ1-6; the D is unclear. Germline V gene lookup returns CDR1 SGDLS and CDR2 YYNGEE. The CDR3 runs to 14 residues. Trimming stripped 0 bases from V and 5 bases from J, with 6 bases between. The chain's CDR3 is CASSVEQNNSPLHF. The CDR3 region has the DNA TGTGCCAGCAGCGTAGAACAGAATAATTCACCCCTCCACTTT. Looking up the rest from reference TRBV9 and TRBJ1-6 gives the full variable domain: DSGVTQTPKHLITATGQRVTLRCSPRSGDLSVYWYQQSLDQGLQFLIQYYNGEERAKGNILERFSAQQFPDLHSELNLSSLELGDSALYFCASSVEQNNSPLHFGNGTRLTVT.

J is TRBJ2-1 and V is TRBV5-1; 14 nucleotides line up with TRBD2. From germline, CDR1 is SGHRS and CDR2 YFSETQ. The CDR3 runs 15 residues. J lost 7 bases, V lost 4 bases, and 4 bases had no gene match. CDR3 sequence: CASSHGTSGSNEQFF. CDR3 sequence (DNA): TGCGCCAGCAGCCACGGGACTAGCGGGAGTAATGAGCAGTTCTTC.

This clone was counted a few times. The chain is built from TRBV4-2 and TRBJ2-2; 9 nucleotides align to TRBD2. Germline CDR1 reads LGHNA; CDR2 reads YNFKEQ. Germline trimming cut 3 bases from V and 4 bases from J; bases unmatched to any gene: 3. CDR3 length: 15 residues. The CDR3 nucleotides are TGTGCCAGCAGCCAGATAGCGGGAGCCACCGGGGAGCTGTTTTTT. It is translated as CASSQIAGATGELFF.

This clone was counted once. This chain connects TRBV28 to TRBJ1-5, with D maybe TRBD1 (5 bases). Germline values: CDR1 MDHEN, CDR2 SYDVKM. This CDR3 has 15 amino acids. V lost 2 bases and J lost 6, with 14 bases in between. CDR3 residues: CASSLSPGHFQPQHF. The CDR3 nucleotides read TGTGCCAGCAGTTTAAGCCCAGGGCATTTTCAGCCCCAGCATTTT. The complete variable domain, with remaining parts taken from reference TRBV28 and TRBJ1-5, reads DVKVTQSSRYLVKRTGEKVFLECVQDMDHENMFWYRQDPGLGLRLIYFSYDVKMKEKGDIPEGYSVSREKKERFSLILESASTNQTSMYLCASSLSPGHFQPQHFGDGTRLSIL.

The V and J genes are TRBV4-2 and TRBJ2-2; D is possibly TRBD2 (6 bases). The CDR3 sequence is 13 residues long. The V end was cut by 0 bases, the J end by 9 bases, with 8 bases between. Germline CDR1 LGHNA, CDR2 YNFKEQ. As DNA, the CDR3 is TGTGCCAGCAGCCAAGATACTAGCCGGGAGCTGTTTTTT. Its protein is CASSQDTSRELFF.

The chain joins TRBV10-3 to TRBJ1-1; D remains ambiguous. Trimming pared 6 bases from V and 6 bases from J, leaving 17 bases between. There are 14 residues in the CDR3. Germline V lookup: CDR1 ENHRY, CDR2 SYGVKD. The DNA for the CDR3 is TGTGCCATCAGGGGTGCTTCCCCGGGCGCTGAAGCTTTCTTT. This gives the protein CAIRGASPGAEAFF.

The V and J genes are TRBV10-3 and TRBJ1-4, with D possibly matching TRBD1 (5 bases). The germline CDR1 and CDR2 sequences are ENHRY and SYGVKD. The CDR3 runs to 17 residues. Between the trimmed V and J ends, which lost 7 bases and 0 bases, there was a span of 18 bases. The CDR3 nucleotides are TGTGCCATCACCTCTAAAAGGAGGGACGCAACTAATGAAAAACTGTTTTTT. This codes for CAITSKRRDATNEKLFF.

The V and J genes are TRBV2 and TRBJ2-7; 11 positions agree with TRBD1. The V gene's germline CDR1 is SNHLY and CDR2 FYNNEI. After removal of 10 bases from V and 5 bases from J, the junction contained 10 bases not matched to a gene. The CDR3 is 14 amino acids. The CDR3 spells CATTRRTGGDEQYF. In nucleotides, the CDR3 is TGTGCCACCACTCGCAGGACAGGGGGCGACGAGCAGTACTTC.

The rearrangement links TRBV10-1 to TRBJ2-1, with 7 nucleotides matching TRBD2. V trimming: 4 bases; J trimming: 2 bases; junction bases outside the gene matches: 5. CDR3 length equals 15 residues. Germline values: CDR1 WNHNN, CDR2 SYGVQD (reference sequence). The CDR3 DNA sequence: TGCGCCAGCAGTGTGGGGGGGACTACCTACAATGAGCAGTTCTTC. Translated: CASSVGGTTYNEQFF.

This chain connects TRBV4-3 to TRBJ1-2; TRBD1 might be the D (5 bases). Germline CDR1 LGHNA, CDR2 YSLEER. The CDR3 covers 15 residues. V dropped 0 bases and J dropped 8 bases, with 16 bases sitting between them. DNA of the CDR3: TGCGCCAGCAGCCAAGACCGGGGAGGGACCCACGGCTACACCTTC. This translates into CASSQDRGGTHGYTF.